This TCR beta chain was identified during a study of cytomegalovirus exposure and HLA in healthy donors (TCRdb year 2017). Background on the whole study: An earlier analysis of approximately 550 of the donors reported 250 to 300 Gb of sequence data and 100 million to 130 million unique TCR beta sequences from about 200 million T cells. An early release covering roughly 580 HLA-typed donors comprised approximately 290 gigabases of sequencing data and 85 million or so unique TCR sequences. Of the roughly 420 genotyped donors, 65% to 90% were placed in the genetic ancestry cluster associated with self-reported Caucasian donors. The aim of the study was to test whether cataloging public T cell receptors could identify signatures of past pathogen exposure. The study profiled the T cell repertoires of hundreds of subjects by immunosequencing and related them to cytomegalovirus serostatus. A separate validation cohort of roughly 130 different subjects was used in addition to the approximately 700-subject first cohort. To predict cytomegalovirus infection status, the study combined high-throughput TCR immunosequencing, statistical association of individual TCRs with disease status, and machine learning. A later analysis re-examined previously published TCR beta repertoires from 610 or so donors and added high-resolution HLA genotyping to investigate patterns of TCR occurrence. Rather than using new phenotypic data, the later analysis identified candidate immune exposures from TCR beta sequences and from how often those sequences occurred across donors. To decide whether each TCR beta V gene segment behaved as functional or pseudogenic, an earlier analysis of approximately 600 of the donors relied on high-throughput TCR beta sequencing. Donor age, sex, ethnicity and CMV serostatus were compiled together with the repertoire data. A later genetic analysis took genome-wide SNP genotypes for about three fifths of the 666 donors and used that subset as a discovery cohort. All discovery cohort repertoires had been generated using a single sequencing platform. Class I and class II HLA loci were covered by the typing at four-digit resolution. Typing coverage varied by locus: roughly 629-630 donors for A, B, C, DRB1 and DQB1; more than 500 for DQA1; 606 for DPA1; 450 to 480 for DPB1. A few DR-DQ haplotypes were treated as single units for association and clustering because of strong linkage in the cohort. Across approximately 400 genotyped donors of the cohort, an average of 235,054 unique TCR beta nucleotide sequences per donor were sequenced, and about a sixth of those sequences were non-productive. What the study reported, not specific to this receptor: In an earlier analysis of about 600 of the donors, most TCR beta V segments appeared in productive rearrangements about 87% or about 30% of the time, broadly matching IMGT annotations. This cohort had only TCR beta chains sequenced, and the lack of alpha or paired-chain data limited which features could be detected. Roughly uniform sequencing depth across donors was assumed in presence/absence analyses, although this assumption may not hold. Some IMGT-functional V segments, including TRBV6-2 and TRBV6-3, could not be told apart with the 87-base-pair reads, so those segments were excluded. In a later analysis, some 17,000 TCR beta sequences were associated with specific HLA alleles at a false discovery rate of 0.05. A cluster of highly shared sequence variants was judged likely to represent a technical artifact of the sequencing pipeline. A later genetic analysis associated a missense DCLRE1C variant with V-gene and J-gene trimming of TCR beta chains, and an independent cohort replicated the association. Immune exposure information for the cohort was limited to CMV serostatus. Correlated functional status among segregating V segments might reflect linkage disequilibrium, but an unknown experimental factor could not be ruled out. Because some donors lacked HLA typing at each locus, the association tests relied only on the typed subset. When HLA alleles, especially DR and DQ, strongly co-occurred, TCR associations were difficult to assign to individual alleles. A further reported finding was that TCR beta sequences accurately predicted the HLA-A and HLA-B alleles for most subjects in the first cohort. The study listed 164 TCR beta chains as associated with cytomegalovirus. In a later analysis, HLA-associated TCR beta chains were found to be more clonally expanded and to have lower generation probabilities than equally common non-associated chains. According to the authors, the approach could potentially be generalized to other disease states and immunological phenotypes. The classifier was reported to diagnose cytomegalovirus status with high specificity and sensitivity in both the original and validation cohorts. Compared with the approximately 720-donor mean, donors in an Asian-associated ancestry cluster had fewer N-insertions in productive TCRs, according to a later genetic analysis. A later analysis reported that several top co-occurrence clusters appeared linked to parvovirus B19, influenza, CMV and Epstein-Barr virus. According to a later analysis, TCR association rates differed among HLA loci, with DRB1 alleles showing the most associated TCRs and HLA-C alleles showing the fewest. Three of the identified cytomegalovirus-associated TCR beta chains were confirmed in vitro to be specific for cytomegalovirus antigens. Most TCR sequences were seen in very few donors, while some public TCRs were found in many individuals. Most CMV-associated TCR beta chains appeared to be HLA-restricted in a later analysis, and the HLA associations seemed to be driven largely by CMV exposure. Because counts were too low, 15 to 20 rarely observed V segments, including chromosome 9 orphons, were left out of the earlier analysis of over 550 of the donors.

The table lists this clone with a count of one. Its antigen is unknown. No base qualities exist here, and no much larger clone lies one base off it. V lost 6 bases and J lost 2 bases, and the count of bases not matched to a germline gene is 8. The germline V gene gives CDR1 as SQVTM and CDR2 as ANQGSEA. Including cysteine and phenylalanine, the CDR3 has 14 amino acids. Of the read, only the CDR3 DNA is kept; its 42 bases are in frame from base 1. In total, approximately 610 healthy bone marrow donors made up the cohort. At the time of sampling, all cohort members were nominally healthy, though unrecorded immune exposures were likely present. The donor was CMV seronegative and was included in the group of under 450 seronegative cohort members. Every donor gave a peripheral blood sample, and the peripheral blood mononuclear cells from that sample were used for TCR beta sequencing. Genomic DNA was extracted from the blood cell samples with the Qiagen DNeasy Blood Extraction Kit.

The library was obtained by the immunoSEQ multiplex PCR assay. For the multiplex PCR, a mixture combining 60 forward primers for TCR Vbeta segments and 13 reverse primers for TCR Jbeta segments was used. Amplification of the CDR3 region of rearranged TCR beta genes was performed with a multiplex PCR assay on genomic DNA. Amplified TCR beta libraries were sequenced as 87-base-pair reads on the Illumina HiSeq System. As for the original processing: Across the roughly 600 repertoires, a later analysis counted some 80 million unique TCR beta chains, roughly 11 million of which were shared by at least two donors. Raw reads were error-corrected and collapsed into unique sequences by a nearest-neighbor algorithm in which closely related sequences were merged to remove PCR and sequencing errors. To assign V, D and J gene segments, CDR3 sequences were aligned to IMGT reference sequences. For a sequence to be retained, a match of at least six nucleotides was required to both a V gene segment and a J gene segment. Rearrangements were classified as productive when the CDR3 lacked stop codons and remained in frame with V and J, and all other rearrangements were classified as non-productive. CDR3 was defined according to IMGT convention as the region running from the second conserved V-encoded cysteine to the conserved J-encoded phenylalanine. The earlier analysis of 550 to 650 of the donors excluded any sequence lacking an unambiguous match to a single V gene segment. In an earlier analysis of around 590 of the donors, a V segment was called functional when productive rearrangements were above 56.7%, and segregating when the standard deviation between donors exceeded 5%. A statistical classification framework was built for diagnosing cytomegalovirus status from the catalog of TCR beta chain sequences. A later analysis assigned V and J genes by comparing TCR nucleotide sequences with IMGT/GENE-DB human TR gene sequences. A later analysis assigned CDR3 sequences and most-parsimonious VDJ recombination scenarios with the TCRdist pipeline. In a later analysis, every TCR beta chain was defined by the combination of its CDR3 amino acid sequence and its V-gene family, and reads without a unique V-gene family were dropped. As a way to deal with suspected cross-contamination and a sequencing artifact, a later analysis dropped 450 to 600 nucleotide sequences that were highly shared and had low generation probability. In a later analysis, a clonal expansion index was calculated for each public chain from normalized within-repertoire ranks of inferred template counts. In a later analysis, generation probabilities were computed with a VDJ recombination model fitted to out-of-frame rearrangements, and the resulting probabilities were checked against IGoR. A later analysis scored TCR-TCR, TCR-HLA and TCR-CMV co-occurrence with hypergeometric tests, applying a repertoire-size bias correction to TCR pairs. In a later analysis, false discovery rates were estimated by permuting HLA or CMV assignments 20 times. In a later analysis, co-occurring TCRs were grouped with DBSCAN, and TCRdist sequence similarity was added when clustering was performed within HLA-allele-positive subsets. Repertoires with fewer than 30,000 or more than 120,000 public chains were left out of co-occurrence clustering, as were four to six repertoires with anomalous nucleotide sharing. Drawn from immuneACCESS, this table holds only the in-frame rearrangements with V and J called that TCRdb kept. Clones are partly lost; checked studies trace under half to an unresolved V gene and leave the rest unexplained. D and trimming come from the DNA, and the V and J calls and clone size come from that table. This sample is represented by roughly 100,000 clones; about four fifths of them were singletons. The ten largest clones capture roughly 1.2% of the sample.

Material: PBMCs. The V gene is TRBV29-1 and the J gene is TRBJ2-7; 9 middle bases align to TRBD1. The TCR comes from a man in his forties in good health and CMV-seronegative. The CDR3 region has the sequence CSVSRTGDAYEQYF. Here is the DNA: TGCAGCGTGAGTCGGACAGGGGACGCCTACGAGCAGTACTTC.